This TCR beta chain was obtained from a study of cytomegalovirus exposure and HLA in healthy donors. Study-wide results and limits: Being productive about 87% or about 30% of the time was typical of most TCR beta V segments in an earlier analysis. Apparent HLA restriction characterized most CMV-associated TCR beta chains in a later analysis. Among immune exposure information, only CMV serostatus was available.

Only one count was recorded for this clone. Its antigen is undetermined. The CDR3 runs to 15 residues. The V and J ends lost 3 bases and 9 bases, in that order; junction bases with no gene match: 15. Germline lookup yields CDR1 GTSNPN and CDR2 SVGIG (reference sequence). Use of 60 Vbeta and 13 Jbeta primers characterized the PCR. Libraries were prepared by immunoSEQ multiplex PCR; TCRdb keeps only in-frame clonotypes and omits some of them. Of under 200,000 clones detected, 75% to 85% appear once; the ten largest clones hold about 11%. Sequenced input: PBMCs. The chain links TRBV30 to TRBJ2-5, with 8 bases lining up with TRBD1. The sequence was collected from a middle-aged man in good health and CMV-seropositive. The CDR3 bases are TGTGCCTGGAGGGACGTGGACAGGGCACGGTGGGCCCAGTACTTC. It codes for CAWRDVDRARWAQYF.